The 5 T cell receptor beta chains in this list originate from one sample, sequenced in a study of blood T cells in healthy people across ages. A second PCR, run for roughly 7 to 11 cycles, used a sample-barcoded 5' primer plus a J-beta primer mix. Each CDR3 protein is one row after TCRdb ran MiXCR on the 5' RACE reads. This sample carries hundreds of thousands of distinct CDR3 sequences, around 49% of them seen once, and the ten largest clones take roughly a third. The sequenced sample consisted of blood. Receptors were obtained from a woman aged 55-69 years in good health.

CDR3 in amino acids: CASSLTVEGYTF. In DNA form, the CDR3 reads TGTGCCAGCAGTTTAACCGTAGAGGGCTACACCTTC. This rearrangement joins TRBV28 to TRBJ1-2; D call uncertain. CDR1 is MDHEN and CDR2 is SYDVKM in the germline V gene. The CDR3 totals 12 residues. Trimming stripped 2 bases from V and 8 bases from J, with 9 bases between.

This sequence joins TRBV20-1 and TRBJ1-2, with D possibly TRBD1 on 6 matching bases. The V and J ends lost 0 bases and 0 bases respectively, with 11 bases between them. Looked up from germline, CDR1 is DFQATT and CDR2 is SNEGSKA (reference sequence). The CDR3 totals 15 residues. DNA for the CDR3: TGCAGTGCTAGAGAACAGGGCCGAGCTAACTATGGCTACACCTTC. Protein: CSAREQGRANYGYTF.

This CDR3 is CASRHRDEQYF. The CDR3 DNA reads TGTGCCAGCAGGCACAGGGACGAGCAGTACTTC. The chain uses TRBV28 and TRBJ2-7, with D perhaps TRBD1 (6 bases). The V gene lost 6 bases and the J gene lost 5 bases, with 8 bases spanning the gap. CDR1 is MDHEN, CDR2 SYDVKM, per germline. The CDR3 spans 11 residues.

The rearrangement uses TRBV6-1 and TRBJ2-3; D tentatively reads TRBD1 or TRBD2 (5 bases each). This CDR3 has 16 residues. V lost 5 bases and J lost 0, with 15 bases in between. Germline lookup yields CDR1 MNHNS and CDR2 SASEGT. The CDR3 DNA follows: TGTGCCAGCAGTACCAAGCCGGGACCTAGCACAGATACGCAGTATTTT. Residues: CASSTKPGPSTDTQYF.

This clonotype was seen a handful of times. V is TRBV3-1 and J is TRBJ2-1; 10 bases are shared with TRBD2. The CDR3 extends over 15 amino acids. Germline CDR1 reads LGHDT; CDR2 reads YNNKEL (reference sequence). V gave up 3 bases and J gave up 13 bases; unmatched junction bases: 12. CDR3 nucleotide sequence: TGTGCCAGCAGCCAGGACACCGTTAGCGGGAGGCCTCAGTTCTTC. This encodes CASSQDTVSGRPQFF.